The 22 T cell receptor beta chains presented below share a single source sample, sequenced in a study of T-cell memory formation after mild COVID-19. MiXCR, run by TCRdb on the 5' RACE reads, gives a single entry per CDR3 protein. Among 580,000 or so distinct CDR3 sequences, 17% were seen once, and the ten largest hold 8.1%. Source material: PBMCs or a T cell subset sorted from them (not recorded which). These receptors came from an adult woman who had mild COVID-19 (a few samples of this study predate the infection). Cell type and time point are not known.

This clonotype was detected a few times. The chain links TRBV2 to TRBJ1-4; no definite D call. The V and J ends lost 5 bases and 12 bases respectively, with 10 bases between them. The CDR3 contains 11 residues. The germline CDR1 and CDR2 sequences are SNHLY and FYNNEI. The CDR3 bases are TGTGCCAGCAGTTCATCTGTGGAACTGTTTTTT. Its protein is CASSSSVELFF. The variable domain in full, completed from reference TRBV2 and TRBJ1-4, reads EPEVTQTPSHQVTQMGQEVILRCVPISNHLYFYWYRQILGQKVEFLVSFYNNEISEKSEIFDDQFSVERPDGSNFTLKIRSTKLEDSAMYFCASSSSVELFFGSGTQLSVL.

V usage is TRBV7-9 and J usage is TRBJ1-1; 7 nucleotides agree with TRBD1. The J segment lost 6 bases and the V segment lost 5 bases, leaving 12 bases of the junction unmatched. The CDR3 sequence is 15 residues long. The V gene's germline CDR1 is SEHNR and CDR2 FQNEAQ (reference sequence). The CDR3 nucleotides read TGTGCCAGCAGCACACGACAGGGTTCGGGGGCTGAAGCTTTCTTT. It encodes CASSTRQGSGAEAFF.

This chain links TRBV7-2 with TRBJ2-6; D could derive from TRBD1 or TRBD2 (5 bases each). This CDR3 region has 15 residues. V lost 5 bases and J lost 3, with 11 bases in between. CDR1 SGHTA and CDR2 FQGNSA come from the germline V gene. CDR3 loop: CASSPRGSGANVLTF. The CDR3 DNA follows: TGTGCCAGCAGCCCGAGGGGAAGTGGGGCCAACGTCCTGACTTTC.

The V and J genes are TRBV5-1 and TRBJ1-1, with TRBD1 matching 12 bases. J gave up 0 bases and V 8 bases, and 14 bases lay outside the gene matches. The V gene's germline CDR1 is SGHRS and CDR2 YFSETQ. The CDR3 length is 18 residues. The CDR3 loop reads CASRKGTGGIRVNTEAFF. The CDR3 coding sequence is TGCGCCAGTCGTAAAGGGACAGGGGGCATAAGGGTGAACACTGAAGCTTTCTTT. Complete variable domain (other parts from reference TRBV5-1 and TRBJ1-1): KAGVTQTPRYLIKTRGQQVTLSCSPISGHRSVSWYQQTPGQGLQFLFEYFSETQRNKGNFPGRFSGRQFSNSRSEMNVSTLELGDSALYLCASRKGTGGIRVNTEAFFGQGTRLTVV.

The V call is TRBV12-3 or TRBV12-4, the J call TRBJ1-1; D perhaps matches TRBD1 (6 bases). V was pared by 7 bases and J by 8 bases, with 17 bases between. The length of the CDR3 is 13 residues. CDR3 nucleotide sequence: TGTGCCAGCACCCTCGGCTGGACAGAAGAAGCTTTCTTT. Protein: CASTLGWTEEAFF.

The chain joins TRBV5-4 to TRBJ2-5; 7 positions match TRBD1. The CDR3 is made up of 15 amino acids. Germline CDR1 reads SGHNT; CDR2 reads YYREEE (reference sequence). After removal of 4 bases from V and 5 bases from J, the junction contained 11 bases not matched to a gene. Written as DNA, the CDR3 is TGTGCCAGCAGCACCCACTGGACAGGCGCGGAGACCCAGTACTTC. This sequence encodes CASSTHWTGAETQYF.

This clonotype occurred a few times. V and J are TRBV20-1 and TRBJ2-5; no clear D gene. Germline V gene lookup returns CDR1 DFQATT and CDR2 SNEGSKA (reference sequence). The CDR3 runs to 11 residues. V was clipped by 0 bases and J by 7 bases, with 6 bases between them. The CDR3 DNA reads TGCAGTGCTAGAGATGGTGGGACCCAGTACTTC. It is translated as CSARDGGTQYF.

This chain connects TRBV7-3 to TRBJ2-1; 7 nucleotides match TRBD1. The CDR3 loop spans 11 amino acids. After removal of 3 bases from V and 13 bases from J, the junction contained 3 bases not matched to a gene. Germline V CDR1 and CDR2: SGHTA, FQGTGA. The CDR3 loop is CASSLGQPQFF. CDR3 nucleotide sequence: TGTGCCAGCAGCTTGGGACAGCCCCAGTTCTTC.

The chain uses TRBV12-3 or TRBV12-4 and TRBJ2-1; the D is unclear. CDR3 length: 11 amino acids. The V end lost 3 bases, the J end lost 15 bases, and 12 bases lay between the germline ends. The CDR3 sequence: CASSFGRDSFF. The CDR3 nucleotides are TGTGCCAGCAGTTTCGGTAGGGATTCGTTCTTC.

This clonotype was found a few times. The CDR3 DNA follows: TGCAGTGCGAGGGACTACTCGCAGTTCTTC. Translation gives CSARDYSQFF. The chain combines TRBV20-1 with TRBJ2-1; 7 bases agree with TRBD2. Germline loops: CDR1 DFQATT, CDR2 SNEGSKA (reference sequence). The CDR3 has 10 residues. With 6 bases clipped from V and 12 bases from J, the junction kept 5 bases outside the gene matches.

The chain recombines TRBV6-6 with TRBJ2-1, with 7 positions matching TRBD1. The length of the CDR3 is 14 residues. Germline lookup yields CDR1 MNHNY and CDR2 SVGAGI (reference sequence). Trimming at V came to 2 bases and at J to 5 bases, leaving 3 bases not matched to a gene. The CDR3 reads CASSYQGDDNEQFF. CDR3 DNA sequence: TGTGCCAGCAGTTACCAGGGGGATGACAATGAGCAGTTCTTC.

This clonotype has just a few counts. The CDR3 nucleotides read TGTGCCAGCAGCTTAGAAGGGGCGGGGGACAATGAGCAGTTCTTC. Encoded protein: CASSLEGAGDNEQFF. The V and J genes are TRBV13 and TRBJ2-1; 7 bases fit TRBD2. The V segment lost 1 base and the J segment 5 bases; nucleotides outside the gene matches: 5. Germline CDR1 and CDR2: PRHDT and FYEKMQ (reference sequence). This CDR3 region has 15 residues. The variable domain in full, with the rest retrieved from reference TRBV13 and TRBJ2-1, is AAGVIQSPRHLIKEKRETATLKCYPIPRHDTVYWYQQGPGQDPQFLISFYEKMQSDKGSIPDRFSAQQFSDYHSELNMSSLELGDSALYFCASSLEGAGDNEQFFGPGTRLTVL.

V and J are TRBV7-7 and TRBJ2-5; TRBD1 matches at 8 bases. The CDR3 is 14 amino acids. V lost 1 base to trimming and J lost 5 bases; unmatched junction nucleotides: 3. CDR1 and CDR2 (germline): SSHAT, FNYEAQ (reference sequence). The CDR3 loop is CASSLGTGMETQYF. The DNA of the CDR3 is TGTGCCAGCAGCTTAGGGACAGGGATGGAGACCCAGTACTTC.

The chain is built from TRBV27 and TRBJ2-1; TRBD2 matches 13 bases. The CDR3 totals 17 residues. In germline, CDR1 is MNHEY, CDR2 SMNVEV (reference sequence). The ends lost 4 bases at V and 5 bases at J; junction bases unmatched: 8. DNA of the CDR3: TGTGCCAGCAGTTCCCCTCCCGGGACTAGCGGGAACAATGAGCAGTTCTTC. It translates to CASSSPPGTSGNNEQFF.

This clonotype occurred a few times. In DNA form, the CDR3 reads TGTGCCAGCAGCGCAGATGAGGGTTACCATCAGCCCCAGCATTTT. It encodes CASSADEGYHQPQHF. The J gene is TRBJ1-5, the V gene TRBV9; D gene uncertain. Germline CDR1 SGDLS, CDR2 YYNGEE. V lost 3 bases to trimming and J lost 5 bases, with 15 bases between them. The CDR3 contains 15 residues.

V gene TRBV6-2 or TRBV6-3 combines with J gene TRBJ2-7; 8 bases are a match to TRBD2. The germline gives CDR1 MNHEY, CDR2 SVGEGT. The CDR3 sequence is 14 residues long. V lost 6 bases and J lost 6; bases outside the gene matches: 10. Here the CDR3 DNA reads TGTGCCAGCAGGGTATCTAGCGGGTTCGCCGAGCAGTACTTC. Protein product: CASRVSSGFAEQYF.

This clonotype showed up just a few times. The genes are TRBV5-6 and TRBJ2-3; D unresolved. CDR1 SGHDT and CDR2 YYEEEE come from the germline V gene. V dropped 0 bases and J dropped 2 bases, with 10 bases sitting between them. The CDR3 runs 15 residues. This CDR3 reads CASSLDQENTDTQYF. CDR3 DNA sequence: TGTGCCAGCAGCTTGGACCAGGAGAACACAGATACGCAGTATTTT.

The chain combines TRBV12-3 or TRBV12-4 with TRBJ1-5, with 7 bases matching TRBD1. V shed 5 bases, J shed 0 bases, and the junction held 10 bases outside the gene matches. This CDR3 comprises 17 residues. The DNA of the CDR3 is TGTGCCAGCAGTCCCCGGAGAGGGGGCTTTAGCAATCAGCCCCAGCATTTT. Its translation is CASSPRRGGFSNQPQHF.

This clonotype turned up a few times. This chain connects TRBV3-1 to TRBJ2-7, with D tentatively TRBD1 or TRBD2 (5 bases each). Germline CDR1 and CDR2: LGHDT and YNNKEL (reference sequence). The CDR3 contains 14 residues. V lost 4 bases to trimming and J lost 6 bases, with 16 bases between them. The CDR3 DNA sequence: TGTGCCAGCAGCCCGGGATTGAAAGGGGCCGAGCAGTACTTC. Protein product: CASSPGLKGAEQYF.

The chain uses TRBV5-1 and TRBJ2-3; 11 nucleotides line up with TRBD2. V trimming: 0 bases; J trimming: 2 bases; junction bases outside the gene matches: 11. The CDR3 contains 19 residues. Germline assignment: CDR1 SGHRS and CDR2 YFSETQ. The CDR3 region has the DNA TGCGCCAGCAGCTTGGTCGGGGCTAGCGGGGGGTATTCCACAGATACGCAGTATTTT. The encoded protein is CASSLVGASGGYSTDTQYF.

This clonotype has more than one count but fewer than ten. V and J are TRBV5-1 and TRBJ2-1, with D maybe TRBD2 (6 bases). V lost 4 bases and J 4 bases, leaving 18 bases between the germline ends. CDR3 length equals 16 residues. Germline CDR1 is SGHRS and CDR2 is YFSETQ. The CDR3 is CASSPPSGVRYNEQFF. In DNA, the CDR3 is TGCGCCAGCAGCCCCCCCTCGGGGGTTCGGTACAATGAGCAGTTCTTC.

This clonotype occurred a few times. The chain combines TRBV7-2 with TRBJ2-3; 9 nucleotides line up with TRBD2. Trimming cost V 3 bases and J 4 bases; bases outside gene matches: 11. The CDR3 length is 17 residues. CDR1 and CDR2 from the germline V gene are SGHTA and FQGNSA. The CDR3 DNA reads TGTGCCAGCAGCTTTGGGGCGGGAGGGCCCCGACCAGATACGCAGTATTTT. Its translation is CASSFGAGGPRPDTQYF.